One T cell receptor (beta chain) is described in this entry. Its antigen is unidentified. This sample is drawn from a study of T cells in localized non-small cell lung cancer. Findings and limits, study-wide: Higher blood T cell density went with longer overall survival.

This CDR3 comprises 14 residues. The J segment lost 5 bases and the V segment lost 0 bases, leaving 2 bases of the junction unmatched. CDR1 SNHLY and CDR2 FYNNEI come from the germline V gene. The assay was immunoSEQ multiplex PCR, and TCRdb's table has in-frame clones only and misses some. The sample contains about 33,000 clones, just under 80% of which appear only once. Source: peripheral blood, taken before any cancer treatment. This chain links TRBV2 with TRBJ2-3; 7 bases are a match to TRBD2. This clonotype was obtained from a male donor aged 60 or over with stage II squamous cell lung carcinoma. The CDR3 nucleotides read TGTGCCAGCAGTGAAGCGCCGGGGGGAGATACGCAGTATTTT. The encoded protein is CASSEAPGGDTQYF.